The source of this T cell receptor beta chain is a study of blood T cell repertoires in COVID-19. About the research overall: Spain, Italy and the United States supplied samples that represented acute and convalescent COVID-19. Sample material is recorded as cDNA or gDNA derived from T cells, B-cell-depleted T cells, or PBMCs.

Germline lookup yields CDR1 SNHLY and CDR2 FYNNEI. The CDR3 runs to 13 residues. Trimming at V came to 6 bases and at J to 6 bases, leaving 6 bases not matched to a gene. Original analysis: The authors estimated nucleated cell counts from reference gene primer amplification. TCRdb keeps only in-frame clones here, not all; method: immunoSEQ multiplex PCR. Clone size and V and J calls were adopted from that table, with D and trimming inferred from the DNA. The sample includes more than 85,000 clones, roughly 87% of them seen just once. Sequenced: peripheral blood. This chain connects TRBV2 to TRBJ2-7, with 9 nucleotides matching TRBD2. This sequence was found in a man aged 45-60 years with acute or convalescent COVID-19. The CDR3 nucleotides are TGTGCCAGCAGGGGGGGACTAGCTGGCGAGCAGTACTTC. Amino acids: CASRGGLAGEQYF.